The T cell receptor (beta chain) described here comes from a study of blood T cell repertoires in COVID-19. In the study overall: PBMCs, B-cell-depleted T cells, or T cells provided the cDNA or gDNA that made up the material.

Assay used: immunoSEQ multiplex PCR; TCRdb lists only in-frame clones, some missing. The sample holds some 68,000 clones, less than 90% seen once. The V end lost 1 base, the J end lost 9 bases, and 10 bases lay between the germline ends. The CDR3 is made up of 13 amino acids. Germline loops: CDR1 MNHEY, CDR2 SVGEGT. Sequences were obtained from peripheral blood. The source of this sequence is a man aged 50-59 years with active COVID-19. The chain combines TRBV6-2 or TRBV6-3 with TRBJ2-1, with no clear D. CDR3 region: CASSYFTPGEQFF. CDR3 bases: TGTGCCAGCAGTTACTTCACCCCCGGTGAGCAGTTCTTC.